In its sample, the clone carrying this TCR beta chain was seen many times. This entry is derived from a study of CD8 T cells in ankylosing spondylitis. Using its own MiXCR run on the 5' RACE reads, TCRdb lists one record per CDR3 protein. The sample holds about 5,700 distinct CDR3 sequences, about 2% seen once. This CDR3 spans 14 amino acids. V was trimmed by 0 bases and J by 5 bases, leaving 11 bases between them. Germline V gives CDR1 SGDLS, CDR2 YYNGEE. The source of this sequence is a male donor with ankylosing spondylitis or in good health (not recorded which). The sequencing input was blood, either unsorted or a sorted T cell fraction (not recorded which). V and J are TRBV9 and TRBJ1-2; a possible D gene is TRBD1 (5 bases). CDR3: CASSVAGAEYGYTF. The CDR3 coding sequence is TGTGCCAGCAGCGTAGCTGGGGCCGAATATGGCTACACCTTC.